This passage covers 25 T cell receptor beta chains from one sample sequenced in a study of cytomegalovirus exposure and HLA in healthy donors. With 60 Vbeta and 13 Jbeta primers, the PCR was carried out. The table came from immunoSEQ multiplex PCR; TCRdb's copy has only in-frame clones and leaves some out. The sample carries roughly 190,000 clones, roughly 87% recorded once. The sequenced sample consisted of PBMCs. These receptor sequences come from a boy aged 2 to 10 in good health and CMV-seronegative.

On this clone: Other DNA sequences of this sample code for an identical CDR3. The V and J genes are TRBV6-1 and TRBJ1-5; D uncertain. Germline V gene data show CDR1 as MNHNS and CDR2 as SASEGT. The CDR3 has 12 residues. Trimming took 3 bases from V and 3 from J, leaving 3 bases between them. Here the CDR3 reads CASSEANQPQHF. CDR3 DNA: TGTGCCAGCAGTGAGGCCAATCAGCCCCAGCATTTT.

The CDR3 protein is CASSTQQTRSYEQYF. CDR3 nucleotides: TGTGCCAGTAGTACCCAGCAGACAAGATCCTACGAGCAGTACTTC. The rearrangement joins TRBV19 to TRBJ2-5; D ambiguous. The J call is in doubt because the DNA end fits TRBJ2-7 better. The length of the CDR3 is 15 residues. Germline loops: CDR1 LNHDA, CDR2 SQIVND (reference sequence).

This clone has just a few counts. The chain joins TRBV9 to TRBJ2-2; 10 bases fit TRBD2. The junction had 11 bases not matched to a gene; V was cut back by 4 bases and J by 5 bases. CDR1 and CDR2 from the germline V gene are SGDLS and YYNGEE. The CDR3 spans 17 residues. The CDR3 nucleotides are TGTGCCAGCAGCCCTGGACTAGCGGAGAGGGGAACCGGGGAGCTGTTTTTT. Amino acid sequence: CASSPGLAERGTGELFF.

This clone was detected only once. The rearrangement joins TRBV7-9 to TRBJ2-3; TRBD2 matches at 11 bases. The CDR3 is 17 amino acids. Trimming removed 5 bases from V and 0 bases from J; junction bases left unmatched: 7. Looked up from germline, CDR1 is SEHNR and CDR2 is FQNEAQ (reference sequence). CDR3 sequence: CASSAPLAGASTDTQYF. CDR3 DNA sequence: TGTGCCAGCAGCGCCCCACTAGCGGGGGCGAGCACAGATACGCAGTATTTT. Based on the CDR3 plus reference TRBV7-9 and TRBJ2-3, the full variable domain is DTGVSQNPRHKITKRGQNVTFRCDPISEHNRLYWYRQTLGQGPEFLTYFQNEAQLEKSRLLSDRFSAERPKGSFSTLEIQRTEQGDSAMYLCASSAPLAGASTDTQYFGPGTRLTVL.

The chain links TRBV6-1 to TRBJ2-2; perhaps TRBD1 as D (6 bases). CDR1 MNHNS and CDR2 SASEGT come from the germline V gene. CDR3 length equals 14 residues. Trimming cost V 10 bases and J 5 bases, with 17 bases left between them. CDR3 sequence reads: CATILTGQTGELFF. The CDR3 DNA reads TGTGCCACCATATTGACAGGCCAAACCGGGGAGCTGTTTTTT.

V gene TRBV9 combines with J gene TRBJ2-5; 8 bases line up with TRBD1. CDR1 is SGDLS and CDR2 is YYNGEE in the germline V gene. V shed 0 bases, J shed 2 bases, and the junction held 6 bases outside the gene matches. The CDR3 is made up of 16 amino acids. CDR3: CASSVAGRGRQETQYF. For the CDR3, the DNA is TGTGCCAGCAGCGTAGCAGGCAGGGGGCGACAAGAGACCCAGTACTTC.

As for this clone: Other DNA sequences in the same sample also yield this CDR3. The chain combines TRBV11-3 with TRBJ1-1; weak D call: TRBD1 (5 bases). From germline, CDR1 is SGHNT and CDR2 YENEEA. CDR3 length: 13 amino acids. Trimming cost V 2 bases and J 3 bases, with 7 bases left between them. The CDR3 DNA sequence: TGTGCCAGCAGCTTATCGGGGGACACTGAAGCTTTCTTT. This encodes CASSLSGDTEAFF.

This chain connects TRBV19 to TRBJ2-5, with a tentative D call TRBD1 (6 bases). The last part of the DNA fits TRBJ2-7 better; the J call may be wrong. The CDR3 covers 13 residues. Germline loops: CDR1 LNHDA, CDR2 SQIVND (reference sequence). The CDR3, as DNA: TGTGCCAGTAGCTTGGACAGCTCCTACGAGCAGTACTTC. Its translation: CASSLDSSYEQYF.

The chain has TRBV5-1 and TRBJ2-7, with 9 bases fitting TRBD1. V was clipped by 5 bases and J by 1 base; unmatched bases: 7. From germline, CDR1 is SGHRS and CDR2 YFSETQ. This CDR3 has 15 residues. The CDR3 protein is CASSRAGTGSYEQYF. For the CDR3, the DNA is TGCGCCAGCAGTAGGGCCGGGACAGGGTCCTACGAGCAGTACTTC.

This chain connects TRBV5-1 to TRBJ2-3, with TRBD2 as a possible D gene (6 bases). V shed 4 bases and J shed 8 bases, with 11 bases lying between them. Germline assignment: CDR1 SGHRS and CDR2 YFSETQ. The CDR3 is made up of 12 amino acids. The CDR3 loop is CASSENGGTQYF. The CDR3 DNA reads as TGCGCCAGCAGCGAAAACGGGGGTACGCAGTATTTT.

The V and J genes are TRBV27 and TRBJ1-1, with D hard to call. This CDR3 has 13 residues. Germline values: CDR1 MNHEY, CDR2 SMNVEV (reference sequence). V gave up 2 bases and J gave up 0 bases, with 4 bases separating them. The CDR3 DNA reads as TGTGCCAGCAGTTTAGGCATGAACACTGAAGCTTTCTTT. This encodes CASSLGMNTEAFF.

The chain uses TRBV11-3 and TRBJ2-1, with TRBD1 matching 8 bases. Per the germline V gene, CDR1 is SGHNT and CDR2 is YENEEA. The CDR3 is 15 amino acids. V lost 5 bases, J lost 4 bases, and 7 bases stayed unmatched. This chain's CDR3 is CASSPGGPNYNEQFF. The DNA for the CDR3 is TGTGCCAGCAGCCCAGGGGGCCCTAATTACAATGAGCAGTTCTTC.

This sequence joins TRBV19 and TRBJ1-5, with D perhaps matching TRBD1 (6 bases). The germline V gene encodes CDR1 LNHDA and CDR2 SQIVND (reference sequence). The CDR3 covers 12 residues. V lost 8 bases to trimming and J lost 5 bases, with 10 bases between them. CDR3 bases: TGTGCCAGTTGGGACACCGATCAGCCCCAGCATTTT. Translation: CASWDTDQPQHF. Complete variable domain (other parts from reference TRBV19 and TRBJ1-5): DGGITQSPKYLFRKEGQNVTLSCEQNLNHDAMYWYRQDPGQGLRLIYYSQIVNDFQKGDIAEGYSVSREKKESFPLTVTSAQKNPTAFYLCASWDTDQPQHFGDGTRLSIL.

The chain uses TRBV6-1 and TRBJ2-2; the D is unclear. The CDR3 has 15 amino acids. Trimming took off 6 bases at V and 0 bases at J, with 11 bases between the two ends. CDR1 and CDR2 from the germline V gene are MNHNS and SASEGT. CDR3 loop: CASRKHHANTGELFF. The CDR3 coding sequence is TGTGCCAGCAGAAAACACCATGCGAACACCGGGGAGCTGTTTTTT.

This clone was observed once. This chain uses TRBV27 with TRBJ1-1; TRBD1 aligns across 8 bases. Germline V gene sequence: CDR1 MNHEY, CDR2 SMNVEV (reference sequence). The CDR3 is made up of 15 amino acids. Trimming at V came to 0 bases and at J to 6 bases, leaving 6 bases not matched to a gene. The CDR3 reads CASSLSSQGAAEAFF. In DNA form, the CDR3 reads TGTGCCAGCAGTTTATCGAGCCAGGGGGCCGCTGAAGCTTTCTTT.

The CDR3 loop is CASSTEKNIQYF. In DNA form, the CDR3 reads TGTGCCAGCAGTACAGAGAAAAACATTCAGTACTTC. The rearrangement links TRBV28 to TRBJ2-4; D remains ambiguous. With 5 bases removed from V and 4 bases from J, the gap between germline ends came to 6 bases. Germline V gene lookup returns CDR1 MDHEN and CDR2 SYDVKM. The CDR3 length is 12 residues.

This chain links TRBV6-6 with TRBJ2-3, with 7 bases matching TRBD1. The CDR3 is 15 residues long. The germline CDR1 and CDR2 sequences are MNHNY and SVGAGI (reference sequence). Germline trimming cut 6 bases from V and 1 base from J; bases unmatched to any gene: 7. CDR3 sequence: CASSPGGPRTDTQYF. The DNA of the CDR3 is TGTGCCAGCAGCCCAGGGGGACCTCGCACAGATACGCAGTATTTT.

The V gene is TRBV6-1, the J gene TRBJ2-5, with 9 nucleotides matching TRBD2. CDR3 length: 16 residues. Germline V gene lookup returns CDR1 MNHNS and CDR2 SASEGT. V trimming: 4 bases; J trimming: 5 bases; junction bases outside the gene matches: 11. Here the CDR3 reads CASSGISGSKTETQYF. The CDR3 nucleotides are TGTGCCAGCAGTGGGATTAGCGGGAGCAAAACGGAGACCCAGTACTTC.

V and J are TRBV18 and TRBJ2-6; 8 nucleotides align to TRBD1. From germline, CDR1 is KGHSH and CDR2 LQKENI. V shed 4 bases, J shed 8 bases, and the junction held 16 bases outside the gene matches. The CDR3 loop spans 18 amino acids. As DNA, the CDR3 is TGTGCCAGCTCACGGGCTTGGCTAGGACAGGGTCGAACCAACGTCCTGACTTTC. Its translation: CASSRAWLGQGRTNVLTF. Full variable domain (outside the CDR3, taken from reference TRBV18 and TRBJ2-6): NAGVMQNPRHLVRRRGQEARLRCSPMKGHSHVYWYRQLPEEGLKFMVYLQKENIIDESGMPKERFSAEFPKEGPSILRIQQVVRGDSAAYFCASSRAWLGQGRTNVLTFGAGSRLTVL.

The chain employs TRBV5-8 and TRBJ2-7, with 12 bases identical to TRBD1. This CDR3 is 16 amino acids long. The germline V gene encodes CDR1 SGHTS and CDR2 YDEGEE. With V trimmed by 4 bases and J by 0 bases, 5 bases remained unmatched. The CDR3 spells CASSGTGGLFSYEQYF. In DNA, the CDR3 is TGTGCCAGCAGCGGGACAGGGGGCCTATTCTCCTACGAGCAGTACTTC.

This chain joins TRBV27 and TRBJ2-4; 11 nucleotides agree with TRBD1. The CDR3 runs to 14 residues. Losses at the gene ends were 6 bases for V and 9 bases for J; bases not matched to a gene: 7. CDR1 and CDR2 from the germline V gene are MNHEY and SMNVEV (reference sequence). The CDR3 DNA sequence: TGTGCCAGCAGGGGGACAGGGGGATCTGGCATTCAGTACTTC. It translates to CASRGTGGSGIQYF.

This chain links TRBV6-5 with TRBJ2-7; TRBD2 aligns across 14 bases. The CDR3 is 14 residues long. V gave up 10 bases and J gave up 6 bases; unmatched junction bases: 8. Germline V CDR1 and CDR2: MNHEY, SVGAGI. The CDR3 is CATRLAGGPGEQYF. Written as DNA, the CDR3 is TGTGCCACCCGACTAGCGGGGGGGCCGGGCGAGCAGTACTTC.

The V call is TRBV14, the J call TRBJ2-5; D is uncertain. In germline, CDR1 is SGHDN, CDR2 FVKESK. Trimming left V 1 base short and J 0 bases short, with 9 bases between. The CDR3 covers 15 residues. The CDR3 DNA follows: TGTGCCAGCAGCCAAGGCCCGGAGTACCAAGAGACCCAGTACTTC. This encodes CASSQGPEYQETQYF.

A note on this clone: An end of the junction differs from the germline gene, which may be a read error. The same CDR3 arises from other DNA sequences in this sample as well. The chain uses TRBV15 and TRBJ1-2; 7 bases fit TRBD1. CDR3 length equals 16 residues. The germline V gene encodes CDR1 LNHNV and CDR2 YYDKDF (reference sequence). The CDR3 coding sequence is TGCGCCACCAGCAGAGATCGGGACAGCACCGTCTATGGCTACACCTTC. It encodes CATSRDRDSTVYGYTF.

The chain carries TRBV6-4 and TRBJ1-4, with 7 bases that match TRBD1. CDR3 length: 13 residues. Unmatched junction bases numbered 4, after V lost 5 bases and J lost 7 bases. Germline CDR1 and CDR2: MRHNA and SNTAGT. CDR3 protein: CASSSNRGEKLFF. CDR3 nucleotides: TGTGCCAGCAGTTCGAACAGGGGTGAAAAACTGTTTTTT.